This T cell receptor (beta chain) was obtained from a study of blood T cells in healthy people across ages. Study-wide points: Per million T cells, the diversity of TCR beta decreased roughly linearly as age advanced.

There are 20 residues in the CDR3. J gave up 0 bases and V 0 bases, and 10 bases lay outside the gene matches. CDR1 and CDR2 (germline): MNHEY, SVGEGT. To note about this clonotype: The antigen remains unidentified.

Combining a sample-barcoded 5' primer with a J-beta primer mix, a second PCR ran for roughly 6 to 12 cycles. One entry per CDR3 protein results from TCRdb running MiXCR on the 5' RACE reads. The sample lists 1.5 million to 2 million distinct CDR3 sequences; 30% to 40% were seen once. The sample was blood. This clonotype was obtained from a human donor in good health. This rearrangement joins TRBV6-2 or TRBV6-3 to TRBJ2-1; TRBD2 aligns across 11 bases. The CDR3 sequence is CASSYSSVAGGYSSYNEQFF. CDR3 nucleotide sequence: TGTGCCAGCAGTTACTCGAGCGTAGCGGGGGGGTACAGCTCCTACAATGAGCAGTTCTTC.